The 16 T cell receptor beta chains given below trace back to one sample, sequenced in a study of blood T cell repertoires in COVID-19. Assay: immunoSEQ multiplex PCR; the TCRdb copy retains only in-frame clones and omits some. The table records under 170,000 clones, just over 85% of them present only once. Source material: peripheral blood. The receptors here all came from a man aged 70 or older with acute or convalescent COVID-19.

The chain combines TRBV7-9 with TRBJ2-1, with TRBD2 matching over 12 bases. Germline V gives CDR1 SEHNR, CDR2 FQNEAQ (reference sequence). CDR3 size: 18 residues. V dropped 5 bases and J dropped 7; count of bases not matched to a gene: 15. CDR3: CASSERLAGGSLGNEQFF. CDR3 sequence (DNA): TGTGCCAGCAGCGAGAGGCTAGCGGGAGGGAGTTTAGGGAATGAGCAGTTCTTC.

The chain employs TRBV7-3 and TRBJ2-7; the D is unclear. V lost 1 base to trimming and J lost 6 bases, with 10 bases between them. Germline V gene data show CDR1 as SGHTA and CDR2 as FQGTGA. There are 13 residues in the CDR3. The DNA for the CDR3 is TGTGCCAGCAGCTTAATAGGTCTAGGCGAGCAGTACTTC. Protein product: CASSLIGLGEQYF.

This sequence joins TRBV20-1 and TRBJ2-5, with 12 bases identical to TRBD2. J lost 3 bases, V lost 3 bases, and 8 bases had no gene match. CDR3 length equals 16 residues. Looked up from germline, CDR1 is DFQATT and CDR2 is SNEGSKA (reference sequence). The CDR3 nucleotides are TGCAGTGCTAGTACACTAGCGGGAGGAGGTGAAGAGACCCAGTACTTC. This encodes CSASTLAGGGEETQYF.

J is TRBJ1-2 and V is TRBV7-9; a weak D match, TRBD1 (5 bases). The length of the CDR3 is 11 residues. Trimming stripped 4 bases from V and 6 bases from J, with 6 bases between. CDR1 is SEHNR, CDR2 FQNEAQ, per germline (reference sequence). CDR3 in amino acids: CASSSGNGYTF. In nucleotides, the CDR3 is TGTGCCAGCAGCTCAGGGAATGGCTACACCTTC.

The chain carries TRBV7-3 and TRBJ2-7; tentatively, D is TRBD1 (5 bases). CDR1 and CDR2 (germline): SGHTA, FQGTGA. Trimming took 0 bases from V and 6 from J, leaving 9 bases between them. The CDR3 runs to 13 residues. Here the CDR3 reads CASSLTGATEQYF. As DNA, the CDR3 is TGTGCCAGCAGCTTAACAGGGGCCACCGAGCAGTACTTC.

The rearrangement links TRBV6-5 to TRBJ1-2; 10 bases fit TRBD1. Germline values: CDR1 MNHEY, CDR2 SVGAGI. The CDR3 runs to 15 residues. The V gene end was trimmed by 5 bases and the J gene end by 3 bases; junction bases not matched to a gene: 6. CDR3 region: CASSPDRGAYYGYTF. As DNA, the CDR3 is TGTGCCAGCAGTCCGGACAGGGGGGCATACTATGGCTACACCTTC.

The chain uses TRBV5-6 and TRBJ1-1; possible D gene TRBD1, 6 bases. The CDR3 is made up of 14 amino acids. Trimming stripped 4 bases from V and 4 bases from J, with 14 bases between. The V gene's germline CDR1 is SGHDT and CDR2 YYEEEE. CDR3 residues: CASSRHNRATEAFF. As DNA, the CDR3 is TGTGCCAGCAGCCGACACAACAGGGCCACTGAAGCTTTCTTT.

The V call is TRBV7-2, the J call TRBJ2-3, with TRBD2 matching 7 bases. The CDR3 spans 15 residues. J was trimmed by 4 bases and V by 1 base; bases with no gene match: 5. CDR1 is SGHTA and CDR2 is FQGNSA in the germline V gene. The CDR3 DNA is TGTGCCAGCAGCTTAGTTTGGCTAGCGGCAGATACGCAGTATTTT. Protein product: CASSLVWLAADTQYF.

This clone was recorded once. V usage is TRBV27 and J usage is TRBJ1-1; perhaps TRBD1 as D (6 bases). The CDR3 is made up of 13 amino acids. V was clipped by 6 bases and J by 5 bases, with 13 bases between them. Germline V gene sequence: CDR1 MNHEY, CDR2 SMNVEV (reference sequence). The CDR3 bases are TGTGCCAGCAGGGACAGTTCGGGAACTGAAGCTTTCTTT. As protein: CASRDSSGTEAFF.

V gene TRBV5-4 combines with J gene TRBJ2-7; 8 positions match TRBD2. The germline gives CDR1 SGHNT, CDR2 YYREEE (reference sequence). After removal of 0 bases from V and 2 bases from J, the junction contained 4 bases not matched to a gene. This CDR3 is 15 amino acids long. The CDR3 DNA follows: TGTGCCAGCAGCTTGGATCCAGCGGGGGCCTACGAGCAGTACTTC. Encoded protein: CASSLDPAGAYEQYF.

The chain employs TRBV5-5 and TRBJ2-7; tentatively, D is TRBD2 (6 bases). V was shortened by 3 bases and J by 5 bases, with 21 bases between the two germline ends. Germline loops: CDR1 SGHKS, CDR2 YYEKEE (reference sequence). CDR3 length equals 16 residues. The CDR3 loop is CASSSGLTGSKDEQYF. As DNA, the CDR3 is TGTGCCAGCAGCTCAGGATTAACCGGGAGCAAGGACGAGCAGTACTTC.

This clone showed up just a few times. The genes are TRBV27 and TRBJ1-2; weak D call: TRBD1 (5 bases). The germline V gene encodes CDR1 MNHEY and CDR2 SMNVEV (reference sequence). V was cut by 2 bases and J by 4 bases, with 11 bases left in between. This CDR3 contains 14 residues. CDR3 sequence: CASSLGGTPYGYTF. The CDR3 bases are TGTGCCAGCAGTTTAGGAGGGACTCCCTATGGCTACACCTTC.

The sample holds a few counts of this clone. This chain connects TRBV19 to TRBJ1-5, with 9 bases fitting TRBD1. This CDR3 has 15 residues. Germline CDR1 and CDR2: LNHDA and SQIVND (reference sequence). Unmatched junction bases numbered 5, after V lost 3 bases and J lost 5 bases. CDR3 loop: CASSMNRGLDQPQHF. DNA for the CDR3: TGTGCCAGTAGTATGAACAGGGGGCTTGATCAGCCCCAGCATTTT. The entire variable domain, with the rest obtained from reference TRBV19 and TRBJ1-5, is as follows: DGGITQSPKYLFRKEGQNVTLSCEQNLNHDAMYWYRQDPGQGLRLIYYSQIVNDFQKGDIAEGYSVSREKKESFPLTVTSAQKNPTAFYLCASSMNRGLDQPQHFGDGTRLSIL.

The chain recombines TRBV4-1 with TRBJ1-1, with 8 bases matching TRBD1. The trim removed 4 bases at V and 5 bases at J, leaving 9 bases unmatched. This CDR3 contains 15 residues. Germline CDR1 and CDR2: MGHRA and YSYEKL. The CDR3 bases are TGCGCCAGCAGCCGTGGGACAGGTTGGGGGACTGAAGCTTTCTTT. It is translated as CASSRGTGWGTEAFF.

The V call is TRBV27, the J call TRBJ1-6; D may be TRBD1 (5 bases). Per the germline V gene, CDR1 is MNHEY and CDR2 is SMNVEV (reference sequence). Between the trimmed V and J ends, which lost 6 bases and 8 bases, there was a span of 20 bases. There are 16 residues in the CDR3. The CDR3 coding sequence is TGTGCCAGCAGGAATTTGGACAAGCGTCTTGATTCACCCCTCCACTTT. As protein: CASRNLDKRLDSPLHF.

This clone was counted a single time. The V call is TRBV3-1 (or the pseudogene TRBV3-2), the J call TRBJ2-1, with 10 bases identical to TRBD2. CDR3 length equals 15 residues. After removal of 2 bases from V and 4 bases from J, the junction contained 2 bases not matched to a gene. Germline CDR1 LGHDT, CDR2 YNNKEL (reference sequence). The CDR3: CASSQYSGRYNEQFF. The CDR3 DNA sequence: TGTGCCAGCAGCCAATATAGCGGGAGGTACAATGAGCAGTTCTTC.